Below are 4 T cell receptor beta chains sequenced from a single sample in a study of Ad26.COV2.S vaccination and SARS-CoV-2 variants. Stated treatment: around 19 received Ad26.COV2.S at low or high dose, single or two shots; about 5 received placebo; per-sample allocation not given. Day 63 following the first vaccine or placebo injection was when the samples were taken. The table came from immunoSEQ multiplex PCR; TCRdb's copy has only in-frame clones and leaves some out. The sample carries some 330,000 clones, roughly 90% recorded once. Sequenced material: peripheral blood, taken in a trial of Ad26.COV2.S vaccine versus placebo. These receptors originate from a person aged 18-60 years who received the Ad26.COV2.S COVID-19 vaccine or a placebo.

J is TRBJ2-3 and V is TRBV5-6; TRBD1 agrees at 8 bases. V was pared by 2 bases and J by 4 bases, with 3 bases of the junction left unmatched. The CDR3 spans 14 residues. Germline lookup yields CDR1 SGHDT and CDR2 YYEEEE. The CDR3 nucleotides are TGTGCCAGCAGCTTAGGACAGGGCCCAGATACGCAGTATTTT. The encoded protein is CASSLGQGPDTQYF.

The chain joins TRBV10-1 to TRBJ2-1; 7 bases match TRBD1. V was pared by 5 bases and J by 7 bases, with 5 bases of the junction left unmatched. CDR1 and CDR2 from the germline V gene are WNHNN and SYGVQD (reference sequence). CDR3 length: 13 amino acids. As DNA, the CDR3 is TGCGCCAGCAGTCTCACAGGGGTTAATGAGCAGTTCTTC. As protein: CASSLTGVNEQFF.

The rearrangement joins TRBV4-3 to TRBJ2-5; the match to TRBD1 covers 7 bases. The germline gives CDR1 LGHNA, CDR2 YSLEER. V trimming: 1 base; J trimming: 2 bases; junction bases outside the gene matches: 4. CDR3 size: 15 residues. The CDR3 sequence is CASSQGQGQQETQYF. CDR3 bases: TGCGCCAGCAGCCAAGGCCAGGGACAGCAAGAGACCCAGTACTTC.

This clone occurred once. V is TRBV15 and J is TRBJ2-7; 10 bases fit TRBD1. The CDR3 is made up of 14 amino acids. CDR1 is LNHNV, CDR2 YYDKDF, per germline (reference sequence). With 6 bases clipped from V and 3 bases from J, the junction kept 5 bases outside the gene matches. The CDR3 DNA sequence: TGTGCCACCAGAGAAGGGACAGGGGACTACGAGCAGTACGTC. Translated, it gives CATREGTGDYEQYV.